The clone carrying this T cell receptor beta chain was counted only a few times. Its antigen is as yet unknown. Unique molecular identifiers were present in the TCR beta cDNA libraries. There were roughly 0.9 to 10 million T cells, and 400,000 to 650,000 cDNA molecules came from them. TCRdb re-derived calls from the PCR reads in MiXCR, one entry per CDR3 protein. The repertoire holds fewer than 850,000 distinct CDR3 sequences, with around 27% as singletons. The data derive from a study of post-analysis software for immune sequencing data. Points from the study as a whole: F measure grouped same-batch samples tightly together. Controls showed significantly higher normalized Chao1 diversity than did multiple sclerosis patients. Five or six TRBV segments, TRBV5-6, TRBV5-1 and TRBV20-1 among them, were found more frequent in patients than controls.

Germline values: CDR1 SGHDN, CDR2 FVKESK. This CDR3 spans 13 amino acids. V was clipped by 6 bases and J by 3 bases, with 11 bases between them. This receptor was taken from a girl under 18 with multiple sclerosis. This rearrangement joins TRBV14 to TRBJ1-2, with a tentative D call TRBD1 (5 bases). The sequenced sample was blood. The CDR3 sequence: CASRIGGDYGYTF. The CDR3 coding sequence is TGTGCCAGCAGGATAGGAGGGGACTATGGCTACACCTTC.